Each of the 30 T cell receptor beta chains below was sequenced from the same sample in a study of CD8+CD57+ T cells in acquired aplastic anemia. Genomic DNA acted as the template from which TCR beta VDJ combination and CDR3 sequence profiling were carried out. Using its own MiXCR run on the reads, TCRdb lists one record per CDR3 protein. The sample contains some 190,000 distinct CDR3 sequences, around half of which appear only once. The source material was sorted CD4+, CD8+, or CD8+CD57+ T cells (not recorded which) from PBMCs. These receptors all stem from a human donor in good health.

Details on this clonotype: This may arise from a read error, as a much more abundant clone is one base away. V gene TRBV19 combines with J gene TRBJ1-3; D remains ambiguous. The CDR3 consists of 13 residues. Germline V gene lookup returns CDR1 LNHDA and CDR2 SQIVND (reference sequence). Trimming left V 5 bases short and J 3 bases short, with 8 bases between. Written as DNA, the CDR3 is TGTGCCAGTAGTTATTCAGGTGGAAACACCATATATTTT. It encodes CASSYSGGNTIYF.

The chain joins TRBV15 to TRBJ1-4, with D unclear. The CDR3 length is 16 residues. V dropped 0 bases and J dropped 7 bases, with 15 bases sitting between them. CDR1 is LNHNV and CDR2 is YYDKDF in the germline V gene (reference sequence). CDR3 sequence: CATSRDWAVRGEKLFF. The CDR3 DNA sequence: TGTGCCACCAGCAGAGATTGGGCCGTACGCGGTGAAAAACTGTTTTTT.

V and J are TRBV15 and TRBJ2-1; 7 positions agree with TRBD1. CDR3 length equals 15 residues. The germline gives CDR1 LNHNV, CDR2 YYDKDF (reference sequence). V trimming: 5 bases; J trimming: 2 bases; junction bases outside the gene matches: 6. The CDR3 spells CATSLTGEPYNEQFF. The CDR3 DNA reads as TGTGCCACCAGCCTTACAGGGGAACCCTACAATGAGCAGTTCTTC.

The chain has TRBV2 and TRBJ2-3; unclear D gene. Trimming pared 7 bases from V and 1 base from J, leaving 12 bases between. The V gene's germline CDR1 is SNHLY and CDR2 FYNNEI. This CDR3 contains 14 residues. CDR3 residues: CASNSLRGTDTQYF. The CDR3 bases are TGTGCCAGCAACTCACTCCGGGGCACAGATACGCAGTATTTT.

The CDR3 DNA follows: TGTGCCAGCGGTTTACAGGGGGCTTACGAGCAGTACTTC. Amino acid sequence: CASGLQGAYEQYF. The J gene is TRBJ2-7, the V gene TRBV7-9; 9 bases map to TRBD1. Per germline, CDR1 SEHNR and CDR2 FQNEAQ (reference sequence). V lost 8 bases to trimming and J lost 4 bases; unmatched junction nucleotides: 6. The CDR3 consists of 13 residues.

The chain is built from TRBV24-1 and TRBJ2-2, with a weak D call TRBD2 (6 bases). Deletions cut 1 base from V and 2 bases from J, with 10 bases between. Per the germline V gene, CDR1 is KGHDR and CDR2 is SFDVKD. The CDR3 is 16 residues long. The CDR3 sequence is CATSDFTGDNTGELFF. The CDR3 DNA reads as TGTGCCACCAGTGATTTTACGGGGGACAACACCGGGGAGCTGTTTTTT.

This clonotype was recorded many times. The chain employs TRBV5-5 and TRBJ2-7, with a tentative D call TRBD1 (5 bases). This CDR3 has 13 amino acids. Trimming removed 4 bases at V and 5 bases at J, with 13 bases between. From germline, CDR1 is SGHKS and CDR2 YYEKEE (reference sequence). The CDR3: CASSTLDRDEQYF. The CDR3 coding sequence is TGTGCCAGCAGCACACTCGACAGAGACGAGCAGTACTTC. Variable domain in full (rest from reference TRBV5-5 and TRBJ2-7): DAGVTQSPTHLIKTRGQQVTLRCSPISGHKSVSWYQQVLGQGPQFIFQYYEKEERGRGNFPDRFSARQFPNYSSELNVNALLLGDSALYLCASSTLDRDEQYFGPGTRLTVT.

This clonotype was detected many times. The chain has TRBV6-5 and TRBJ2-1; a possible D gene is TRBD1 (6 bases). Germline CDR1 MNHEY, CDR2 SVGAGI. Deletions cut 6 bases from V and 6 bases from J, with 18 bases between. This CDR3 has 15 residues. CDR3 sequence (DNA): TGTGCCAGCAGCCGTCGACAGGCCGGATCCAATGAGCAGTTCTTC. It encodes CASSRRQAGSNEQFF.

This clonotype was seen repeatedly, ten times or more. DNA for the CDR3: TGTGCCATCAGGTCGGCAACTGGGGCCAACGTCCTGACTTTC. It is translated as CAIRSATGANVLTF. The chain links TRBV10-3 to TRBJ2-6, with D unclear. Germline V gives CDR1 ENHRY, CDR2 SYGVKD. Trimming shortened V by 6 bases and J by 2 bases, and 8 bases separated the two germline ends. The CDR3 length is 14 residues.

This clonotype was counted at least ten times. This sequence joins TRBV19 and TRBJ1-5; no clear D. The length of the CDR3 is 17 residues. V was cut by 1 base and J by 0 bases, with 13 bases left in between. CDR1 is LNHDA, CDR2 SQIVND, per germline (reference sequence). The CDR3 nucleotides read TGTGCCAGTAGTATAGGCTCACTGTGGTTTAGCAATCAGCCCCAGCATTTT. This translates into CASSIGSLWFSNQPQHF.

This clonotype was counted a single time. This chain uses TRBV20-1 with TRBJ1-1, with 8 bases fitting TRBD1. The CDR3 has 14 residues. The germline CDR1 and CDR2 sequences are DFQATT and SNEGSKA (reference sequence). V shed 3 bases and J 4 bases; nucleotides not matched to a gene: 7. The CDR3 nucleotides read TGCAGTGCTAGGCAGGGGGCTGGGTCCACTGAAGCTTTCTTT. Protein product: CSARQGAGSTEAFF.

This clonotype has only a few counts. The rearrangement links TRBV19 to TRBJ2-2, with a weak D call TRBD1 (6 bases). Between the trimmed V and J ends, which lost 10 bases and 5 bases, there was a span of 20 bases. This CDR3 is 15 amino acids long. The germline CDR1 and CDR2 sequences are LNHDA and SQIVND (reference sequence). CDR3 bases: TGTGCCACCAGGATCCGGGACATTGCAACCGGGGAGCTGTTTTTT. Protein sequence: CATRIRDIATGELFF.

Many counts were recorded for this clonotype. This CDR3 reads CATSTIRVLAKNIQYF. The CDR3 DNA is TGTGCCACCAGCACGATCAGGGTGCTAGCCAAAAACATTCAGTACTTC. V is TRBV15 and J is TRBJ2-4; the D gene is possibly TRBD1 (5 bases). Trimming took off 4 bases at V and 0 bases at J, with 13 bases between the two ends. The CDR3 has 16 amino acids. The germline V gene encodes CDR1 LNHNV and CDR2 YYDKDF (reference sequence). The full variable domain, its missing parts supplied by reference TRBV15 and TRBJ2-4, is DAMVIQNPRYQVTQFGKPVTLSCSQTLNHNVMYWYQQKSSQAPKLLFHYYDKDFNNEADTPDNFQSRRPNTSFCFLDIRSPGLGDTAMYLCATSTIRVLAKNIQYFGAGTRLSVL.

Details on this clonotype: Likely a read error: the CDR3 ends without its conserved phenylalanine or tryptophan. The V gene is TRBV11-1, the J gene TRBJ2-3; 10 bases are a match to TRBD2. After removal of 3 bases from V and 8 bases from J, the junction contained 8 bases not matched to a gene. Germline CDR1 and CDR2: SGHAT and FQDESV (reference sequence). The CDR3 runs 15 residues. Here the CDR3 reads CASSLGTSERITQYL. Written as DNA, the CDR3 is TGTGCCAGCAGCTTGGGGACTAGCGAGAGGATTACGCAGTATCTT.

V usage is TRBV14 and J usage is TRBJ2-5; the D is unclear. Germline CDR1 and CDR2: SGHDN and FVKESK. The V and J ends lost 4 bases and 5 bases respectively, with 17 bases between them. CDR3 length equals 15 residues. CDR3 in DNA: TGTGCCAGCAGCCCCCTCGGCGGTGGTGGGGAGACCCAGTACTTC. It translates to CASSPLGGGGETQYF.

This clonotype was detected only a few times. This chain joins TRBV3-1 and TRBJ1-5, with a possible D match to TRBD1 (5 bases). Between the trimmed V and J ends, which lost 2 bases and 3 bases, there was a span of 11 bases. CDR1 and CDR2 from the germline V gene are LGHDT and YNNKEL (reference sequence). The CDR3 sequence is 15 residues long. The CDR3 here is CASSQHQGLNQPQHF. CDR3 DNA sequence: TGTGCCAGCAGCCAACATCAGGGCCTCAATCAGCCCCAGCATTTT.

V is TRBV19 and J is TRBJ1-1; maybe TRBD1 (5 bases). This CDR3 spans 10 amino acids. V lost 11 bases, J lost 4 bases, and 8 bases lay in between. Looked up from germline, CDR1 is LNHDA and CDR2 is SQIVND (reference sequence). The CDR3 DNA sequence: TGTGCCGTGAGGGGCACTGAAGCTTTCTTT. Translated: CAVRGTEAFF.

The chain carries TRBV7-9 and TRBJ1-2; 8 bases are shared with TRBD1. The CDR3 spans 13 residues. V trimming: 1 base; J trimming: 6 bases; junction bases outside the gene matches: 1. CDR1 is SEHNR and CDR2 is FQNEAQ in the germline V gene (reference sequence). The CDR3 DNA reads TGTGCCAGCAGCTTAGGGACAGGGCATGGCTACACCTTC. It yields the protein CASSLGTGHGYTF. The full variable domain, its missing parts supplied by reference TRBV7-9 and TRBJ1-2, is DTGVSQNPRHKITKRGQNVTFRCDPISEHNRLYWYRQTLGQGPEFLTYFQNEAQLEKSRLLSDRFSAERPKGSFSTLEIQRTEQGDSAMYLCASSLGTGHGYTFGSGTRLTVV.

The V and J genes are TRBV7-2 and TRBJ2-7; the D gene could be TRBD1 or TRBD2 (5 bases each). V lost 1 base to trimming and J lost 9 bases, with 10 bases between them. The CDR3 loop spans 12 amino acids. The germline V gene has CDR1 SGHTA and CDR2 FQGNSA. The CDR3 reads CASSLGEGMQYF. As DNA, the CDR3 is TGTGCCAGCAGCTTAGGAGAGGGGATGCAGTACTTC.

This clonotype has at least ten counts. The chain combines TRBV7-2 with TRBJ2-2; the D is unclear. Germline V gives CDR1 SGHTA, CDR2 FQGNSA. V was trimmed by 2 bases and J by 0 bases, leaving 7 bases between them. There are 15 residues in the CDR3. Written as DNA, the CDR3 is TGTGCCAGCAGCTTATTTGGCCCGAACACCGGGGAGCTGTTTTTT. Its protein product is CASSLFGPNTGELFF.

This clonotype came up many times. V is TRBV20-1 and J is TRBJ1-1; D is undetermined. The V gene's germline CDR1 is DFQATT and CDR2 SNEGSKA (reference sequence). The CDR3 runs 14 residues. The ends were cut back, 3 bases at V and 1 base at J, with 12 bases in the middle. This CDR3 is CSARSGTRNTEAFF. CDR3 nucleotides: TGCAGTGCTAGGTCAGGCACTAGGAACACTGAAGCTTTCTTT.

This clonotype was seen more than once but under ten times. The rearrangement joins TRBV7-2 to TRBJ1-2, with TRBD1 matching 7 bases. The ends lost 5 bases at V and 4 bases at J; junction bases unmatched: 7. Looked up from germline, CDR1 is SGHTA and CDR2 is FQGNSA. The CDR3 is 14 amino acids. The CDR3 DNA is TGTGCCAGCAGCCAGGGGGACAGTTTCTATGGCTACACCTTC. It yields the protein CASSQGDSFYGYTF.

This clonotype came up many times. The chain carries TRBV11-2 and TRBJ2-5; D could derive from TRBD1 or TRBD2 (5 bases each). The CDR3 contains 15 residues. The germline V gene has CDR1 SGHAT and CDR2 FQNNGV. V was pared by 6 bases and J by 0 bases, with 14 bases between. As DNA, the CDR3 is TGTGCCAGCAGACTCAGGGCCGGGGACCAAGAGACCCAGTACTTC. Encoded protein: CASRLRAGDQETQYF.

There are many counts of this clonotype. The rearrangement links TRBV20-1 to TRBJ2-7; 7 bases agree with TRBD1. CDR3 size: 12 residues. V was pared by 3 bases and J by 3 bases, with 2 bases of the junction left unmatched. Per the germline V gene, CDR1 is DFQATT and CDR2 is SNEGSKA (reference sequence). This chain's CDR3 is CSARDRIYEQYF. CDR3 sequence (DNA): TGCAGTGCTAGGGACAGGATCTACGAGCAGTACTTC.

This chain links TRBV10-3 with TRBJ1-3; TRBD1 matches at 7 bases. Germline CDR1 and CDR2: ENHRY and SYGVKD. The CDR3 extends over 20 amino acids. The junction had 22 bases not matched to a gene; V was cut back by 6 bases and J by 2 bases. CDR3 sequence reads: CAIRPRDRDLILPAGNTIYF. In nucleotides, the CDR3 is TGTGCCATCAGACCGAGGGACAGAGATCTTATCCTCCCTGCTGGAAACACCATATATTTT.

J is TRBJ2-7 and V is TRBV7-3, with TRBD1 matching over 7 bases. Germline lookup yields CDR1 SGHTA and CDR2 FQGTGA. This CDR3 contains 12 residues. V dropped 5 bases and J dropped 7; count of bases not matched to a gene: 5. The CDR3 DNA follows: TGTGCCAGCAGCCAGGGGGTGGGTGAGCAGTACTTC. Translated: CASSQGVGEQYF.

This clonotype was picked up one time. V is TRBV19 and J is TRBJ2-5; TRBD2 aligns across 7 bases. In germline, CDR1 is LNHDA, CDR2 SQIVND (reference sequence). The CDR3 extends over 17 amino acids. With V trimmed by 3 bases and J by 1 base, 11 bases remained unmatched. In DNA form, the CDR3 reads TGTGCCAGTAGTATTAAGCTAGCGGTCCTGGGCCAAGAGACCCAGTACTTC. This gives the protein CASSIKLAVLGQETQYF.

This clonotype was seen a handful of times. J is TRBJ2-5 and V is TRBV15; either TRBD1 or TRBD2 may fit D (6 bases each). V was cut by 0 bases and J by 2 bases, with 19 bases left in between. The length of the CDR3 is 18 residues. Germline V gene lookup returns CDR1 LNHNV and CDR2 YYDKDF (reference sequence). The CDR3 spells CATSRDAGGGFLQETQYF. CDR3 DNA sequence: TGTGCCACCAGCAGAGATGCCGGAGGGGGGTTTTTACAAGAGACCCAGTACTTC.

This clonotype has at least ten counts. The chain combines TRBV25-1 with TRBJ1-3, with D possibly matching TRBD1 (5 bases). Trimming pared 5 bases from V and 1 base from J, leaving 9 bases between. The CDR3 covers 14 residues. Looked up from germline, CDR1 is MGHDK and CDR2 is SYGVNS. CDR3 coding DNA: TGTGCCAGCAGTATGGGGGGTTCTGGAAACACCATATATTTT. Its translation: CASSMGGSGNTIYF. Looking up the rest from reference TRBV25-1 and TRBJ1-3 gives the full variable domain: EADIYQTPRYLVIGTGKKITLECSQTMGHDKMYWYQQDPGMELHLIHYSYGVNSTEKGDLSSESTVSRIRTEHFPLTLESARPSHTSQYLCASSMGGSGNTIYFGEGSWLTVV.

This clonotype was detected ten times or more. V gene TRBV19 combines with J gene TRBJ2-7, with TRBD1 matching over 8 bases. V dropped 6 bases and J dropped 6; count of bases not matched to a gene: 10. CDR3 length equals 14 residues. CDR1 and CDR2 from the germline V gene are LNHDA and SQIVND (reference sequence). The CDR3 region has the DNA TGTGCCAGTAGCTGGAAGGACAGGGTGAGCGAGCAGTACTTC. The encoded protein is CASSWKDRVSEQYF.